These 7 T cell receptor beta chains were all obtained from the same sample, sequenced in a study of blood T cell repertoires in COVID-19. The protocol was immunoSEQ multiplex PCR, while the TCRdb copy is restricted to in-frame clones and leaves out a portion. The profile shows 250,000 to 400,000 clones, roughly 85% of them singletons. Sequencing was done on a sample of PBMCs or T cells enriched from blood (not recorded which). These receptors were taken from a woman aged 25 to 39 who had been exposed to COVID-19.

The chain is built from TRBV24-1 and TRBJ2-2; D remains unclear. The V end was cut by 10 bases, the J end by 4 bases, with 21 bases between. Germline CDR1 reads KGHDR; CDR2 reads SFDVKD. CDR3 length equals 16 residues. As DNA, the CDR3 is TGTGCCACTCTGATGCAGTCACATCAGGTCACCGGGGAGCTGTTTTTT. It codes for CATLMQSHQVTGELFF.

The V and J genes are TRBV6-1 and TRBJ1-1; D unclear. The CDR3 is 13 residues long. V was cut by 3 bases and J by 5 bases, with 10 bases left in between. Germline V CDR1 and CDR2: MNHNS, SASEGT. The CDR3 loop reads CASSDRGGTEAFF. The CDR3 nucleotides read TGTGCCAGCAGTGATCGGGGTGGGACTGAAGCTTTCTTT.

The V and J genes are TRBV10-2 and TRBJ1-5; tentatively, D is TRBD1 (6 bases). The CDR3 is 11 amino acids. V lost 5 bases and J 11 bases, leaving 10 bases between the germline ends. Germline CDR1 is WSHSY and CDR2 is SAAADI. CDR3 amino acids: CASSTGMAQHF. CDR3 DNA: TGCGCCAGCAGTACAGGGATGGCCCAGCATTTT.

The CDR3, as DNA: TGTGCCAGCAGCTCCTCAGGAGGGGAGCTGTTTTTT. Encoded protein: CASSSSGGELFF. The chain joins TRBV5-4 to TRBJ2-2; no firm D call. This CDR3 comprises 12 residues. Germline CDR1 and CDR2: SGHNT and YYREEE (reference sequence). V was clipped by 3 bases and J by 8 bases, with 8 bases between them.

To note about this clone: The sample holds other DNA sequences that translate to the same CDR3. The chain uses TRBV10-3 and TRBJ2-5; 10 positions agree with TRBD1. Trimming at V came to 3 bases and at J to 2 bases, leaving 3 bases not matched to a gene. The CDR3 consists of 15 residues. In germline, CDR1 is ENHRY, CDR2 SYGVKD. The CDR3 is CAISERDRGQETQYF. For the CDR3, the DNA is TGTGCCATCAGTGAAAGGGACAGGGGACAAGAGACCCAGTACTTC.

The chain joins TRBV20-1 to TRBJ1-5, with TRBD1 matching over 7 bases. V lost 3 bases and J lost 5; bases outside the gene matches: 1. The CDR3 contains 12 residues. Germline loops: CDR1 DFQATT, CDR2 SNEGSKA (reference sequence). CDR3 sequence: CSASQGDQPQHF. For the CDR3, the DNA is TGCAGTGCTAGTCAGGGGGATCAGCCCCAGCATTTT.

The J gene is TRBJ2-7, the V gene TRBV6-5; the match to TRBD1 covers 8 bases. The CDR3 runs to 15 residues. Per germline, CDR1 MNHEY and CDR2 SVGAGI. V was pared by 3 bases and J by 6 bases, with 10 bases of the junction left unmatched. The CDR3, as DNA: TGTGCCAGCAGTTATATGACAGGGGCGCCTGGCGAGCAGTACTTC. It translates to CASSYMTGAPGEQYF.